This TCR beta chain was sequenced in a study of human versus mouse CDR3 diversity and MHC coevolution. Study outcomes and limitations: Clonal inequality was lowest in most of the three human donors. Mice had fewer CDR3 deletions and insertions than humans on average.

In the case of this clone: Its matching antigen is unknown.

Sequencing used immunoSEQ multiplex PCR; TCRdb keeps in-frame clones, though not all of them. The sample consists of roughly 80,000 clones, less than 95% of them appearing once. Germline CDR1 and CDR2: KGHSH and LQKENI. The V and J ends lost 2 bases and 7 bases respectively, with 11 bases between them. The CDR3 totals 13 residues. Naive CD4 T cells, CD45RO-negative and CD62L-positive, were flow-sorted from PBMCs. V is TRBV18 and J is TRBJ1-2; possible D gene TRBD1, 5 bases. Sequencing was carried out using naive CD4+ T cells from blood. As to subset: CD45RO-negative CD62L-positive naive CD4 T cells. This clonotype was sampled from a person aged 25 to 69 in good health. CDR3 loop: CASSPLEGLGYTF. CDR3 bases: TGTGCCAGCTCACCATTGGAGGGGCTTGGCTACACCTTC.